This record covers a single T cell receptor (beta chain). Its antigen is not known. Germline values: CDR1 MDHEN, CDR2 SYDVKM. The V and J ends lost 10 bases and 2 bases respectively, with 17 bases between them. CDR3 length equals 14 residues. The data are from a study of shared clonotypes between healthy human individuals. Study-level results: It was anticipated that sequencing depth would influence how many clonotypes donors shared.

All donors were healthy HIV-negative adults lacking recent acute infections or vaccinations. Repertoires were generated with immunoSEQ multiplex PCR, while TCRdb's copy carries only in-frame clones and drops some. This table has roughly 480,000 clones, approximately 79% appearing once. The gene calls are TRBV28 and TRBJ2-5; D is uncertain. The sequenced sample consisted of PBMCs. The clonotype originates from a woman in her forties in good health. Some clones in this sample may be carry-over from other donors' samples. CDR3 amino acids: CAIRPMVQQETQYF. The CDR3 DNA is TGTGCCATTCGGCCCATGGTCCAACAAGAGACCCAGTACTTC. Complete variable domain (other parts from reference TRBV28 and TRBJ2-5): DVKVTQSSRYLVKRTGEKVFLECVQDMDHENMFWYRQDPGLGLRLIYFSYDVKMKEKGDIPEGYSVSREKKERFSLILESASTNQTSMYLCAIRPMVQQETQYFGPGTRLLVL.